What follows describes a single T cell receptor beta chain. The specificity of this receptor is unknown. Base qualities are missing; no much larger clone stands one base away. The donors were healthy, HIV-negative adults who had no recently reported acute infections or vaccinations. Every donor was a Caucasian adult residing in Nashville, Tennessee, USA. CD4+ T cells were enriched through magnetic negative selection, after which naive cells were positively selected on CD45RA and the remaining negative fraction served as the memory subset. Blood was obtained by leukapheresis, after which PBMCs were separated by Ficoll-Histopaque density gradient centrifugation and cryopreserved in liquid nitrogen vapor phase. Analytical flow cytometry was used to check the purity and quantity of each magnetically sorted T cell population. From each sorted fraction, genomic DNA was isolated and quantified by UV absorbance on a Nanodrop 2000c.

Including the terminal cysteine and phenylalanine, the CDR3 comprises 18 residues. The kept DNA is CDR3 alone, 54 bases in frame from the first base. Trimming removed 2 bases from V and 1 base from J; the gene matches leave 13 bases unexplained. The germline V gene sets CDR1 to SGHRS and CDR2 to YFSETQ. The data derive from a study of shared clonotypes between healthy human individuals (dated by TCRdb to 2020 to 2022). Context from the whole study: A couple of women and a few men aged 18 to 49 years were included in the cohort. Leukapheresis yielded between about 0.9 and 9 billion PBMCs per donor. For each donor, three plates each were used for CD4 naive and CD4 memory, two plates were used for CD8 naive, and one plate was used for CD8 memory. To increase sequencing depth and limit assay-specific biases, TCR repertoire library preparation and sequencing were carried out by different laboratories using diverse techniques. The study deeply sequenced blood TCR repertoires of about five healthy adults to estimate repertoire size and the extent of clonotype sharing between individuals. On the study overall, not on this receptor specifically: Pairwise subsampling led to the expectation that sequencing depth would affect the degree of clonotype sharing among donors. Incomplete sequencing was indicated by rarefaction of sorted-subset datasets, despite the large sequencing depth. Across a handful of donors, around 5.4% of naive CD4, around 3.5% of naive CD8, 2% to 2.5% of memory CD4, and about 0.4% of memory CD8 clonotypes were shared. Because the study included a small number of donors, the genetic and exposure-history diversity represented was limited. Compared with non-shared clonotypes, clonotypes shared by all four sorted-subset donors had higher generation probabilities. Only blood was sampled, and tissue TCR repertoires likely differ from those in blood. Naive subsets generally had larger estimated clonotype richness than memory subsets.

Using the deep immunoSEQ assay, TCR CDR3 regions were amplified from genomic DNA by multiplex PCR. For each cell subset, the extracted genomic DNA was distributed evenly across all wells of several immunoSEQ 96-well plates, and each plate served as one replicate. For sorted subsets, each replicate PCR was loaded with approximately 190 ng genomic DNA, equivalent to some 27,000 T cell genomes. Purified libraries were quantified with a Qubit 3.0 fluorometer, sized on a Bioanalyzer 2100, and re-quantified with the KAPA Library Quantification kit. A separate single-read 150-cycle Illumina NextSeq 550 flow cell was used to sequence each immunoSEQ 96-well plate. Under the source paper's analysis protocol: Because only junctional sequences without quality scores were contained in the immunoSEQ output, filtering matching that applied to full-length reads could not be performed. Sequences were annotated with PyIR, a Python wrapper for IgBLAST v1.9, using IMGT germline references to assign V/J genes and CDR3. Reads with weak V/J assignments (E-value above 1e-6), missing CDR3, stop codons, out-of-frame junctions, or ambiguous translated residues were removed. V3J clonotypes were defined as sequences sharing the same inferred V gene, J gene, and CDR3 amino acid sequence. To compute the percentage overlap between repertoires, the number of shared unique clonotypes was divided by the size of the smaller repertoire. RTK rarefaction, the Chao1 estimator, and Recon v2.1 estimates of unobserved clonotypes were used to assess repertoire richness. Generation probabilities for all TCRbeta clonotypes obtained by the gDNA method from four donors were computed using OLGA. TCRdb carries this immuneACCESS record with in-frame sequences only. Its versions omit some clonotypes, under half of them owing to an unresolved V gene in the studies checked, with the rest unexplained. V and J calls and clone size are as listed in that table; D and trimming were resolved from the DNA. For this sample the table gives 2 million to 2.5 million clones, of which roughly 92% were detected only once. The ten biggest clones cover 0.3% to 0.45% of the sample.

The source of this sequence is a man aged 18 to 29 in good health. Some clones in this sample may be carry-over from other donors' samples. Source material: naive CD4+ T cells from PBMCs. The meaning of the sample's cell subset or site label: CD45RA+ positively selected. This receptor chain uses TRBV5-1 and TRBJ1-1, with 8 bases in between that match TRBD1. The CDR3 in this case is CASSFTQGGGRGNTEAFF. The DNA sequence is given as TGCGCCAGCAGCTTCACACAGGGGGGTGGTCGAGGGAACACTGAAGCTTTCTTT.